Below are 27 T cell receptor beta chains sequenced from a single sample in a study of T cell repertoires in cytomegalovirus infection. Via MiXCR, TCRdb re-called the reads, giving one row per CDR3 protein. Among 45,000 to 55,000 distinct CDR3 sequences, about a fifth were seen once, and the ten largest hold roughly 89%. No antigen is known for these receptors. The starting material was CD8+ T cells from cultured PBMCs, obtained from culture after CMV antigen stimulation. Receptors were obtained from a human donor in good health (CMV status not recorded). Some clones in this sample may be carry-over from other donors' samples.

This sequence joins TRBV4-3 and TRBJ2-1; maybe TRBD2 (6 bases). Trimming shortened V by 10 bases and J by 3 bases, and 22 bases separated the two germline ends. This CDR3 is built from 16 residues. The germline V gene has CDR1 LGHNA and CDR2 YSLEER. The chain's CDR3 is CATSGLPSGDYNEQFF. The CDR3 DNA follows: TGCGCCACCTCGGGACTCCCCTCAGGAGACTACAATGAGCAGTTCTTC.

This clonotype was seen at least ten times. J is TRBJ2-7 and V is TRBV7-2; 8 bases are shared with TRBD1. From germline, CDR1 is SGHTA and CDR2 FQGNSA. The CDR3 sequence is 15 residues long. V was clipped by 0 bases and J by 3 bases; unmatched bases: 4. The CDR3 region is CASSLAGQGNYEQYF. The CDR3 coding sequence is TGTGCCAGCAGCTTAGCAGGACAGGGTAACTACGAGCAGTACTTC.

The chain links TRBV7-9 to TRBJ1-6; D uncertain. This CDR3 is 12 amino acids long. Trimming pared 6 bases from V and 7 bases from J, leaving 7 bases between. Germline lookup yields CDR1 SEHNR and CDR2 FQNEAQ (reference sequence). For the CDR3, the DNA is TGTGCCAGCAGTTACGGGAATTCACCCCTCCACTTT. This encodes CASSYGNSPLHF.

The sample holds one count of this clonotype. The chain carries TRBV5-1 and TRBJ2-1, with no clear D. The CDR3 has 16 residues. V lost 4 bases and J lost 5, with 19 bases in between. Germline-derived CDR1 and CDR2 are SGHRS and YFSETQ. CDR3 loop: CASSAAGPPPNNEQFF. CDR3 DNA: TGCGCCAGCAGCGCAGCCGGGCCACCCCCGAACAATGAGCAGTTCTTC.

This clonotype was counted only a few times. V and J are TRBV7-2 and TRBJ1-4; maybe TRBD1 (6 bases). The CDR3 has 15 residues. The germline CDR1 and CDR2 sequences are SGHTA and FQGNSA. Trimming took off 4 bases at V and 5 bases at J, with 14 bases between the two ends. The CDR3 region is CASSSSGQGNEKLFF. CDR3 DNA: TGTGCCAGCAGCTCTTCCGGGCAGGGGAATGAAAAACTGTTTTTT.

This clonotype has at least ten counts. The CDR3 bases are TGTGCCAGCAGTTTGAGACAGTACCGACTAGCGGGAGACAATGAGCAGTTCTTC. Its translation is CASSLRQYRLAGDNEQFF. The genes are TRBV28 and TRBJ2-1, with 12 bases lining up with TRBD2. The CDR3 length is 18 residues. CDR1 and CDR2 from the germline V gene are MDHEN and SYDVKM. The junction had 11 bases not matched to a gene; V was cut back by 3 bases and J by 5 bases. Complete variable domain (other parts from reference TRBV28 and TRBJ2-1): DVKVTQSSRYLVKRTGEKVFLECVQDMDHENMFWYRQDPGLGLRLIYFSYDVKMKEKGDIPEGYSVSREKKERFSLILESASTNQTSMYLCASSLRQYRLAGDNEQFFGPGTRLTVL.

The chain couples TRBV7-6 to TRBJ1-5; 7 bases map to TRBD1. Germline trimming cut 7 bases from V and 2 bases from J; bases unmatched to any gene: 2. The CDR3 covers 13 residues. Germline V gene data show CDR1 as SGHVS and CDR2 as FNYEAQ. The DNA of the CDR3 is TGTGCCAGCAACAGGGGTGGCAATCAGCCCCAGCATTTT. It yields the protein CASNRGGNQPQHF.

This clonotype was detected only a few times. J is TRBJ2-1 and V is TRBV25-1; 10 bases agree with TRBD1. The CDR3 length is 15 residues. Unmatched junction bases numbered 12, after V lost 6 bases and J lost 10 bases. The germline gives CDR1 MGHDK, CDR2 SYGVNS. Written as DNA, the CDR3 is TGTGCCAGCAGAAGACAGGGGGCCGCCTCGTCGGAGCAGTTCTTC. This encodes CASRRQGAASSEQFF.

V and J are TRBV7-6 and TRBJ2-3; D possibly uses TRBD1 or TRBD2 (5 bases each). The CDR3 is 18 amino acids. CDR1 is SGHVS, CDR2 FNYEAQ, per germline. V lost 1 base and J lost 6, with 23 bases in between. The CDR3 nucleotides read TGTGCCAGCAGCTTAGAGGGACCGGTCGGGTTGACTCCGGATACGCAGTATTTT. Translated: CASSLEGPVGLTPDTQYF.

Many counts were recorded for this clonotype. The chain recombines TRBV19 with TRBJ2-5, with TRBD2 as a possible D gene (6 bases). The germline CDR1 and CDR2 sequences are LNHDA and SQIVND (reference sequence). Trimming removed 3 bases at V and 5 bases at J, with 19 bases between. This CDR3 has 16 residues. As DNA, the CDR3 is TGTGCCAGTAGTATGATGACTAGTACGGGAGAGGAGACCCAGTACTTC. Amino acid sequence: CASSMMTSTGEETQYF.

The chain recombines TRBV10-2 with TRBJ2-7; no clear D gene. CDR1 WSHSY and CDR2 SAAADI come from the germline V gene. This CDR3 comprises 14 residues. V was cut by 5 bases and J by 3 bases, with 14 bases left in between. The CDR3 nucleotides are TGCGCCAGCAGTTATTCGGTGGGTAACTACGAGCAGTACTTC. As protein: CASSYSVGNYEQYF.

This clonotype was seen a few times. The CDR3 protein is CASSHSRTSGDPYEQYF. The CDR3 nucleotides are TGTGCCAGCAGTCACTCCCGGACTAGCGGAGATCCCTACGAGCAGTACTTC. V and J are TRBV28 and TRBJ2-7; 10 nucleotides align to TRBD2. Germline V lookup: CDR1 MDHEN, CDR2 SYDVKM. CDR3 size: 17 residues. Trimming took 5 bases from V and 2 from J; bases not matched to a gene: 12.

The sample holds a few counts of this clonotype. The CDR3 coding sequence is TGTGCCAGCAGCCCACAACCGGACACTCCCGAGCAGTACTTC. Its translation: CASSPQPDTPEQYF. The chain has TRBV7-9 and TRBJ2-7, with a weak D call TRBD1 (5 bases). V was trimmed by 5 bases and J by 6 bases, leaving 17 bases between them. Germline loops: CDR1 SEHNR, CDR2 FQNEAQ (reference sequence). The CDR3 length is 14 residues.

This clonotype was counted between two and nine times. The genes are TRBV7-6 and TRBJ2-1, with 10 bases aligning to TRBD2. J gave up 7 bases and V 0 bases, and 3 bases lay outside the gene matches. The V gene's germline CDR1 is SGHVS and CDR2 FNYEAQ. This CDR3 contains 15 residues. CDR3 sequence reads: CASSLAISGRNEQFF. The CDR3 region has the DNA TGTGCCAGCAGCTTAGCAATTAGCGGGAGGAATGAGCAGTTCTTC.

This clonotype was counted a few times. The CDR3 here is CASSPVSATYNEQFF. As DNA, the CDR3 is TGTGCCAGCAGCCCGGTGAGCGCTACCTACAATGAGCAGTTCTTC. The chain couples TRBV7-6 to TRBJ2-1, with D unresolved. This CDR3 contains 15 residues. From germline, CDR1 is SGHVS and CDR2 FNYEAQ. Trimming took 5 bases from V and 2 from J, leaving 13 bases between them.

This clonotype was detected once. The chain joins TRBV19 to TRBJ2-7; D call uncertain. Deletions cut 5 bases from V and 3 bases from J, with 20 bases between. Per germline, CDR1 LNHDA and CDR2 SQIVND (reference sequence). The CDR3 is 16 residues long. In DNA, the CDR3 is TGTGCCAGTAGTCTTTCGGTCTCCCGCCAAGTCTACGAGCAGTACTTC. Translating it yields CASSLSVSRQVYEQYF.

The genes are TRBV7-8 and TRBJ1-5, with D possibly being TRBD1 (5 bases). V shed 0 bases and J shed 4 bases, with 10 bases lying between them. The CDR3 extends over 15 amino acids. CDR1 and CDR2 (germline): SGHVS, FQNEAQ. The CDR3 reads CASSLARGGNQPQHF. The CDR3 nucleotides read TGTGCCAGCAGCTTAGCGAGGGGCGGGAATCAGCCCCAGCATTTT.

The V call is TRBV7-2, the J call TRBJ2-7; D may be TRBD1 (5 bases). V shed 4 bases and J shed 5 bases, with 18 bases lying between them. The germline gives CDR1 SGHTA, CDR2 FQGNSA. The CDR3 consists of 15 residues. DNA for the CDR3: TGTGCCAGCAGCTCACTCGACAGAGATCTCCACGAGCAGTACTTC. It is translated as CASSSLDRDLHEQYF.

This rearrangement joins TRBV6-5 to TRBJ1-1; 11 bases map to TRBD1. J gave up 7 bases and V 2 bases, and 12 bases lay outside the gene matches. Per the germline V gene, CDR1 is MNHEY and CDR2 is SVGAGI. The CDR3 is 17 residues long. The CDR3 sequence: CASSYLGTGGLMNEAFF. The CDR3 nucleotides read TGTGCCAGCAGTTACCTGGGGACAGGGGGATTGATGAATGAAGCTTTCTTT.

The sample holds a few counts of this clonotype. This chain links TRBV11-2 with TRBJ2-1; 7 bases map to TRBD1. V shed 2 bases, J shed 9 bases, and the junction held 13 bases outside the gene matches. This CDR3 spans 16 amino acids. Germline CDR1 and CDR2: SGHAT and FQNNGV. DNA for the CDR3: TGTGCCAGCAGCTTATTGGTGACAGGGATGTCGAGTGAGCAGTTCTTC. The encoded protein is CASSLLVTGMSSEQFF.

V is TRBV7-7 and J is TRBJ2-7; D call uncertain. Germline V lookup: CDR1 SSHAT, CDR2 FNYEAQ (reference sequence). The length of the CDR3 is 14 residues. V was cut by 6 bases and J by 2 bases, with 14 bases left in between. CDR3 in amino acids: CASSSQTETYEQYF. The CDR3 coding sequence is TGTGCCAGCAGTTCACAGACGGAAACCTACGAGCAGTACTTC.

Only a few counts were recorded for this clonotype. The chain is built from TRBV11-2 and TRBJ2-1, with 7 bases that match TRBD2. The CDR3 has 17 amino acids. The ends lost 4 bases at V and 0 bases at J; junction bases unmatched: 9. The germline V gene has CDR1 SGHAT and CDR2 FQNNGV. The CDR3 here is CASSYLAAPSSYNEQFF. CDR3 nucleotides: TGTGCCAGCAGCTACCTAGCGGCCCCGAGCTCCTACAATGAGCAGTTCTTC.

The chain uses TRBV10-3 and TRBJ1-5; possible D gene TRBD1, 5 bases. This CDR3 is built from 16 residues. CDR1 and CDR2 (germline): ENHRY, SYGVKD. V was pared by 3 bases and J by 2 bases, with 14 bases between. The CDR3 protein is CAISDSGGIGNQPQHF. DNA for the CDR3: TGTGCCATCAGTGACAGCGGGGGAATCGGCAATCAGCCCCAGCATTTT.

The gene calls are TRBV6-2 or TRBV6-3 and TRBJ2-1; the D call may be TRBD1 or TRBD2 (5 bases each). Germline V lookup: CDR1 MNHEY, CDR2 SVGEGT. Trimming removed 2 bases at V and 0 bases at J, with 8 bases between. The CDR3 has 15 amino acids. CDR3 loop: CASSYRDVSYNEQFF. As DNA, the CDR3 is TGTGCCAGCAGTTACCGGGACGTCTCCTACAATGAGCAGTTCTTC.

This clonotype was found a few times. The chain uses TRBV7-2 and TRBJ2-7; 9 positions agree with TRBD1. The V gene end was trimmed by 5 bases and the J gene end by 7 bases; junction bases not matched to a gene: 6. The germline CDR1 and CDR2 sequences are SGHTA and FQGNSA. The CDR3 consists of 13 residues. The CDR3 sequence: CASSRGTGREQYF. The CDR3, as DNA: TGTGCCAGCAGCCGGGGGACAGGGCGGGAGCAGTACTTC.

The chain uses TRBV7-2 and TRBJ2-7, with D maybe TRBD2 (5 bases). The V end was cut by 4 bases, the J end by 2 bases, with 12 bases between. Germline-derived CDR1 and CDR2 are SGHTA and FQGNSA. This CDR3 region has 14 residues. CDR3 loop: CASSSPTRPYEQYF. CDR3 nucleotides: TGTGCCAGCAGCTCTCCTACTAGGCCCTACGAGCAGTACTTC.

The chain links TRBV12-5 to TRBJ2-5; D unresolved. Germline V gene sequence: CDR1 LGHNT, CDR2 FRNRAP. V was trimmed by 6 bases and J by 4 bases, leaving 6 bases between them. The CDR3 extends over 11 amino acids. The CDR3 DNA follows: TGTGCTAGTGGGGAAGGAGAGACCCAGTACTTC. It translates to CASGEGETQYF.